This note documents a single T cell receptor beta chain sequence. The antigen this receptor binds is unknown. No per-base quality is available; no much larger clone lies one base away. This specimen comes from a study of T cell clones after liver transplantation (dated by TCRdb to about 2019). Study-level background: Samples were obtained from ITN030ST, a randomized trial in which withdrawal of immunosuppression was attempted within 2 years of liver transplantation. After a pre-transplant mixed lymphocyte reaction, TCRbeta sequencing was used to pinpoint donor-reactive T cell clones, which were subsequently tracked in post-transplant blood. As an antigen-independent comparator for the donor-reactive sequences, third party-reactive TCRbeta sequences from pre-transplant MLRs were identified as well. Of the eight recipients, a few were HCV-positive, while the remaining recipients had been transplanted for non-autoimmune, non-viral indications. Until randomization at 12-24 months post-transplant, subjects were given standard immunosuppression, with no induction therapy. To count as tolerant, a recipient had to stay completely off immunosuppression for at least one year without liver enzymes climbing beyond twice the upper limit of normal. Blood samples were taken pre-transplant, pre-randomization before withdrawal, and post-randomization after full withdrawal or failed withdrawal. A cohort of 8 liver transplant recipients was studied, of whom 3 were classified as tolerant and 5 as non-tolerant. The paper as a whole reports these results and caveats: Conclusions were preliminary, limited by small, heterogeneous patient numbers and non-standardized post-transplant time points. Circulating donor-reactive CD4 TCRbeta sequences fell significantly post-transplant in 5 of 8 subjects, irrespective of tolerance or HCV status. When repertoire turnover was taken into account, detection of donor-reactive sequences was significantly reduced in 7 of 8 subjects for CD4 and in 8 of 8 subjects for CD8. Donor-reactive sequences decreased more than third party-reactive sequences, which suggests partial antigen-specific deletion that was not related to withdrawal success. In two subjects, low numbers of available donor cells limited the measurable donor-reactive repertoire. Since no allograft tissue specimens were available, donor-reactive T cells may have migrated into the graft instead of being deleted.

Thawed unstimulated PBMCs were stained for CD3, CD4 and CD8 and FACS-sorted into CD3+CD4+ and CD3+CD8+ populations. All 8 studied subjects were randomized to immunosuppression withdrawal. The Qiagen DNeasy Blood and Tissue Kit was used to isolate genomic DNA. High-throughput TCRbeta CDR3 sequencing of frozen genomic DNA was performed by immunoSEQ, including PCR amplification, mapping, bias correction and internal controls. In the source study's methods: Only productive rearrangements were retained, and each unique TCRbeta sequence was defined by its CDR3 nucleotide sequence together with its V and J gene. For classification of a sequence as donor-reactive, at least 5-fold expansion in CFSE-low cells relative to unstimulated pre-transplant cells and a frequency of at least 0.01% were required. Minimum frequency thresholds were set for each subject on the basis of the unstimulated sample with the lowest template count, so that a detection power of at least 90% was ensured. Repertoire turnover was measured by Jensen-Shannon divergence between the top 1000 TCRbeta sequences post- and pre-transplant. Changes in detection of donor-reactive sequences were tested with two-sided Fisher's exact tests. This is the immuneACCESS table as TCRdb keeps it, with only in-frame sequences that have V and J called. A part of the clones is gone; compared with another copy, unresolved V genes explain less than half, and the rest is unexplained. The V and J calls and clone size are taken from that table; D and trimming were inferred from the DNA. The sample table contains about 99,000 clones; only one count was recorded for around four fifths of them. The ten largest clonotypes hold about 3% of the sample.

A distance of 16 bases separates the germline ends of V and J, which lose 6 bases and 0 bases respectively. The CDR3, from cysteine to phenylalanine, totals 16 residues. The sequence is cut down to CDR3 DNA, 48 bases in frame from base 1. The germline V gene (reference sequence) gives CDR1 as MNHNY and CDR2 as SVGAGI. The chain is assembled from TRBV6-6 and TRBJ2-3; the D gene is possibly TRBD2, with 7 bases matching. The material sequenced was CD4+ T cells from blood, taken approximately 50 months after liver transplant. This sequence originates from a human patient who received a liver transplant. Some T cells may derive from the graft donor when a transplant has been performed. The DNA sequence is as follows: TGTGCCAGCAGCTCGGGGGGCCACCAAAGCACAGATACGCAGTATTTT. This encodes CASSSGGHQSTDTQYF.